This T cell receptor (beta chain) emerged from a study of vaccination effects on CD4 cells after COVID-19. Sequencing used immunoSEQ multiplex PCR; TCRdb keeps in-frame clones, though not all of them. The table shows tens of thousands of clones, with around two thirds occurring only once. Per germline, CDR1 SGHRS and CDR2 YFSETQ. With 0 bases clipped from V and 5 bases from J, the junction kept 5 bases outside the gene matches. This CDR3 has 15 amino acids. Once cultured for approximately ten days, the cells underwent separation to obtain CD4+ T cells. Either the BNT162b2 or mRNA-1273 vaccine was given to participants in two doses. A note on this clone: Its antigen remains unidentified.

This sample comprised CD4+ T cells from PBMCs cultured without peptide, obtained after COVID-19 vaccination. The chain couples TRBV5-1 to TRBJ2-5, with 9 bases aligning to TRBD1. This TCR derives from a human donor who received a COVID-19 vaccine. The CDR3 nucleotides are TGCGCCAGCAGCTTGGCCGGACAGGGGCACGAGACCCAGTACTTC. Its translation is CASSLAGQGHETQYF.